This T cell receptor (beta chain) was recorded in a study of T cell responses to AZD1222 COVID-19 vaccine. Produced via immunoSEQ multiplex PCR; TCRdb's table is partial and in-frame only. Of 200,000 to 250,000 clones listed, approximately 94% are singletons. V was cut by 6 bases and J by 1 base, with 12 bases left in between. CDR3 size: 14 residues. Germline CDR1 reads SNHLY; CDR2 reads FYNNEI. Study outcomes and limitations: A rise in Spike-specific TCR breadth and depth followed two AZD1222 doses. Among the donors, most were white British and more were female, and clonal diversity was possibly underestimated. Repertoire sampling was restricted to post-peak T cell response timepoints.

Remarks on this clone: As yet, its antigen is unknown.

The clonotype originates from an adult who received the MenACWY meningococcal vaccine as a control. The material sequenced was peripheral blood, taken 28 days after the second dose of the MenACWY control vaccine. The V and J genes are TRBV2 and TRBJ1-1; the D is unclear. The CDR3 region has the DNA TGTGCCAGCAGGCGCCAAGCTTCGAACACTGAAGCTTTCTTT. Translated: CASRRQASNTEAFF. The variable domain in full, with the rest retrieved from reference TRBV2 and TRBJ1-1, is EPEVTQTPSHQVTQMGQEVILRCVPISNHLYFYWYRQILGQKVEFLVSFYNNEISEKSEIFDDQFSVERPDGSNFTLKIRSTKLEDSAMYFCASRRQASNTEAFFGQGTRLTVV.